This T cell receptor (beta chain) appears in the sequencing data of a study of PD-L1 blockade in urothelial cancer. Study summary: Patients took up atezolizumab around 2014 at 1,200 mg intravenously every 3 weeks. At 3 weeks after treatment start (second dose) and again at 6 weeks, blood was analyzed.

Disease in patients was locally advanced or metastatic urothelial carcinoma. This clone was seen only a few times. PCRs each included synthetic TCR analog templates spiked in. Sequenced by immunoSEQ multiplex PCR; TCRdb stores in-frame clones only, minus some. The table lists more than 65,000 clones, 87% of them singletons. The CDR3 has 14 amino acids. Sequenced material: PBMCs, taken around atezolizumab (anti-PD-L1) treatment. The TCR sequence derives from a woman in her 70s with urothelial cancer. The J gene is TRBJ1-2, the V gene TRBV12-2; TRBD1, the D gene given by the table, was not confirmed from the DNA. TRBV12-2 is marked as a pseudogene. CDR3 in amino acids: CASRGPGGLYGYTF. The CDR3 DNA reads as TGTGCAAGTCGCGGTCCAGGGGGACTCTATGGCTACACCTTC.